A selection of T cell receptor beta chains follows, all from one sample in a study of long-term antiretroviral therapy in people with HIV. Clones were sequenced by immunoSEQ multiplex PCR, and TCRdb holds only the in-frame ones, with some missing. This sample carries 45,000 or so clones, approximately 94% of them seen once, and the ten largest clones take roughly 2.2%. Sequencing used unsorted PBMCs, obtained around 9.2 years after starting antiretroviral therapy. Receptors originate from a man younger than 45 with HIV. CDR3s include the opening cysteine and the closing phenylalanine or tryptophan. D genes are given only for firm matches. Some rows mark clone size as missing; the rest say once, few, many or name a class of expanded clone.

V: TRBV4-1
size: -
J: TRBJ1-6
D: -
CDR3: CASSHGGVSPLHF
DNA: TGCGCCAGCAGCCACGGTGGGGTTTCACCCCTCCACTTT

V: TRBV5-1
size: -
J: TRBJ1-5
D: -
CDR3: CASSLAGDENQPQHF
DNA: TGCGCCAGCAGCTTGGCGGGGGATGAGAATCAGCCCCAGCATTTT

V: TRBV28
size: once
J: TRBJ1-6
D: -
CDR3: CASSLLRASPLHF
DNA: TGTGCCAGCAGTTTATTAAGGGCTTCACCCCTCCACTTT

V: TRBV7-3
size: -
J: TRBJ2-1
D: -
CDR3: CASSLRGGYNEQFF
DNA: TGTGCCAGCAGCTTAAGAGGGGGATACAATGAGCAGTTCTTC

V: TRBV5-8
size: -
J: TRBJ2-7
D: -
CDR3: CASSFGDSHYEQYF
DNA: TGTGCCAGCAGCTTTGGTGACAGTCATTACGAGCAGTACTTC

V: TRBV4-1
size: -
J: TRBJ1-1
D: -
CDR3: CASSQDQGRIDTEAFF
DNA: TGCGCCAGCAGCCAAGACCAGGGGCGGATCGACACTGAAGCTTTCTTT

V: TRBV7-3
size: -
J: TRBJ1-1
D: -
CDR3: CASAAQINTEAFF
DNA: TGTGCCAGCGCAGCCCAGATCAACACTGAAGCTTTCTTT

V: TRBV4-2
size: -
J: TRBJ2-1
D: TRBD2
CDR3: CASSQDMLSSGGAYNEQFF
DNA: TGTGCCAGCAGCCAGGACATGTTGAGTAGCGGGGGGGCATACAATGAGCAGTTCTTC

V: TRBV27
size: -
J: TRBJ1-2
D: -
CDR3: CASSLTPLGSLYGYTF
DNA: TGTGCCAGCAGTTTGACCCCGTTGGGGTCTCTATATGGCTACACCTTC

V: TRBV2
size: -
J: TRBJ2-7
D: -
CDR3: CASSEGGYEQYF
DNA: TGTGCCAGCAGTGAGGGTGGGTACGAGCAGTACTTC

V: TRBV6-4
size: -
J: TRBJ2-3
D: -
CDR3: CASSPQTGTDTQYF
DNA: TGTGCCAGCAGTCCCCAGACAGGAACAGATACGCAGTATTTT

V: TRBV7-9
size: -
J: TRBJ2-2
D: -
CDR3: CASSRELEAVPGELFF
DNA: TGTGCCAGCAGCCGGGAGCTGGAAGCTGTACCCGGGGAGCTGTTTTTT

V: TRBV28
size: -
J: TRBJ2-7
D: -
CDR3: CASSASSLTGLAYEQYF
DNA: TGTGCCAGCAGTGCTTCATCTCTGACCGGATTGGCCTACGAGCAGTACTTC

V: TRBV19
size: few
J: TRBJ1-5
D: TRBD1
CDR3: CASSLDTQGYQPQHF
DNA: TGTGCCAGTAGTCTCGATACACAGGGGTACCAGCCCCAGCATTTT

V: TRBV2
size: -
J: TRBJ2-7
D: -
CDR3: CASSVGGNEQYF
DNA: TGTGCCAGCAGTGTGGGCGGGAACGAGCAGTACTTC

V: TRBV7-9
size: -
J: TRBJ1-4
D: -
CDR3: CASSSGTSNEKLFF
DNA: TGTGCCAGCAGCTCCGGGACCTCCAATGAAAAACTGTTTTTT

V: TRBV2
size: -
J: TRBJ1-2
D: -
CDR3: CASRGTGYTF
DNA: TGTGCCAGCAGGGGTACGGGCTACACCTTC

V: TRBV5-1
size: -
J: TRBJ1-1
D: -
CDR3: CASRGDGTNTEAFF
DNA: TGCGCCAGCAGGGGGGATGGAACGAACACTGAAGCTTTCTTT

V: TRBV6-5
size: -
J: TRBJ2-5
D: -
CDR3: CASSYSWASQETQYF
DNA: TGTGCCAGCAGTTATTCTTGGGCCAGCCAAGAGACCCAGTACTTC

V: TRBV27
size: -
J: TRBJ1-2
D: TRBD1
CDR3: CASRPTGGSYGYTF
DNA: TGTGCCAGCAGGCCGACAGGGGGCAGCTATGGCTACACCTTC

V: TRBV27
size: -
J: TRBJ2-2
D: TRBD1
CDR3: CASSLSEGQELFTGELFF
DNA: TGTGCCAGCAGTTTATCGGAGGGACAGGAGCTTTTCACCGGGGAGCTGTTTTTT

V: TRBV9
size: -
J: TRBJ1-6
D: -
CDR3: CASSVNARDSPLHF
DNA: TGTGCCAGCAGCGTAAATGCAAGGGACTCACCCCTCCACTTT

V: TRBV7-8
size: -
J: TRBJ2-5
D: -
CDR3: CASSKPGEETQYF
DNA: TGTGCCAGCAGCAAACCGGGGGAAGAGACCCAGTACTTC

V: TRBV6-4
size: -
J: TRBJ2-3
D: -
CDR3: CASSDEGADTQYF
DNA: TGTGCCAGCAGTGACGAGGGAGCAGATACGCAGTATTTT

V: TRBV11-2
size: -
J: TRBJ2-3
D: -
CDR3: CASSFDGDTQYF
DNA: TGTGCCAGCAGCTTTGACGGAGATACGCAGTATTTT

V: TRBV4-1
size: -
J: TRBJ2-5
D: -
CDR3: CASSRPGRQETQYF
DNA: TGCGCCAGCAGTCGACCGGGACGTCAAGAGACCCAGTACTTC

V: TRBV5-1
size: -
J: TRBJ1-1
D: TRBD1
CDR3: CASSLGGEGVGTEAFF
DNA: TGCGCCAGCAGCTTAGGGGGCGAGGGGGTAGGCACTGAAGCTTTCTTT

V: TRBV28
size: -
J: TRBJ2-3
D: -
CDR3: CASSFPGTDTQYF
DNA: TGTGCCAGCAGTTTTCCAGGGACAGATACGCAGTATTTT

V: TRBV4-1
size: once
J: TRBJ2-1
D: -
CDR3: CASRLGFRDNEQFF
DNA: TGCGCCAGCCGATTGGGTTTTCGGGACAATGAGCAGTTCTTC

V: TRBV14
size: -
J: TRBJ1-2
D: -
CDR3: CASSLRDPSIYGYTF
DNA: TGTGCCAGCAGCCTTAGAGACCCCAGCATCTATGGCTACACCTTC

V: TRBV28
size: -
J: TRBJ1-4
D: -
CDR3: CASSNQQGIATNEKLFF
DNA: TGTGCCAGCAGTAACCAACAGGGAATCGCAACTAATGAAAAACTGTTTTTT

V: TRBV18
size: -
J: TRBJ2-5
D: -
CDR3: CASSPVGVETQYF
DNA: TGTGCCAGCTCACCAGTAGGGGTAGAGACCCAGTACTTC

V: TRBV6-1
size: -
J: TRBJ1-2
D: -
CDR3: CASSEEPRSYGYTF
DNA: TGTGCCAGCAGTGAAGAACCCAGGAGCTATGGCTACACCTTC

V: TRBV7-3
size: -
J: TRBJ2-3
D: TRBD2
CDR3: CASSLDGRGVGTDTQYF
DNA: TGTGCCAGCAGCTTAGATGGGAGGGGAGTGGGCACAGATACGCAGTATTTT

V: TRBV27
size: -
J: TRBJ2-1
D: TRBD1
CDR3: CASQDRDRSTSSYNEQFF
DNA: TGTGCCAGCCAAGACCGGGACAGGTCCACGAGCTCCTACAATGAGCAGTTCTTC

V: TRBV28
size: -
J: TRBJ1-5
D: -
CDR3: CASSINQPQHF
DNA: TGTGCCTCCTCGATTAATCAGCCCCAGCATTTT

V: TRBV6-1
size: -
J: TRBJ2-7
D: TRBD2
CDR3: CASMRGLAGPIEQYF
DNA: TGTGCCAGCATGAGGGGCCTAGCGGGGCCCATTGAGCAGTACTTC

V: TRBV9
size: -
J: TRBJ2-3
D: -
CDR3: CASSVGDTDTQYF
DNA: TGTGCCAGCAGCGTCGGGGACACAGATACGCAGTATTTT

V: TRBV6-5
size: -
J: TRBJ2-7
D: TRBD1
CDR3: CASSPGTGIHEQYF
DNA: TGTGCCAGCAGCCCCGGGACAGGGATCCACGAGCAGTACTTC

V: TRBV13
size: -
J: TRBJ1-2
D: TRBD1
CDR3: CASSSEGQPNYGYTF
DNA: TGTGCCAGCAGCTCAGAGGGACAGCCAAACTATGGCTACACCTTC

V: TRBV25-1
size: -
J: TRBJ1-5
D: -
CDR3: CASRDGIESNQPQHF
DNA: TGTGCCAGCAGGGACGGTATTGAGAGCAATCAGCCCCAGCATTTT

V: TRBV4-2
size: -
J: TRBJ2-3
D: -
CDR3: CASSENGGGGTDTQYF
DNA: TGTGCCAGCAGCGAAAACGGGGGCGGGGGCACAGATACGCAGTATTTT

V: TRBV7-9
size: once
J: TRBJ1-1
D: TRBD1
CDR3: CASSLGTGATEAFF
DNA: TGTGCCAGCAGCCTAGGGACAGGGGCCACTGAAGCTTTCTTT

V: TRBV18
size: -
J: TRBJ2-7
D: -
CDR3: CASSREGAGYEQYF
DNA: TGTGCCAGCTCACGTGAGGGGGCGGGATACGAGCAGTACTTC

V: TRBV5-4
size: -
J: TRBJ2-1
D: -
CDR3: CASSILLWGARDEQFF
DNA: TGTGCCAGCAGCATCCTTCTTTGGGGGGCGCGCGATGAGCAGTTCTTC

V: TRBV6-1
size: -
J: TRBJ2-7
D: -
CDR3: CASNRYPYEQYF
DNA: TGTGCCAGCAACCGGTACCCCTACGAGCAGTACTTC

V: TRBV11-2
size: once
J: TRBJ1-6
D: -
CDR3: CASSFSYSPLHF
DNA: TGTGCCAGCAGCTTTTCTTACTCACCCCTCCACTTT

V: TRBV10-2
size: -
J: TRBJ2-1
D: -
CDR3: CASRTESYNEQFF
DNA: TGCGCCTCTAGGACTGAGTCCTACAATGAGCAGTTCTTC

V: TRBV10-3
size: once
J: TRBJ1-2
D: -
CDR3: CAISYRVEEGYTF
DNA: TGTGCCATCTCATACAGGGTGGAGGAGGGCTACACCTTC

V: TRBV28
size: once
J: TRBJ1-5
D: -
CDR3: CASNLGQPNQPQHF
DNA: TGTGCCAGCAACCTAGGACAGCCCAATCAGCCCCAGCATTTT